This T cell receptor beta chain is drawn from a study of shared clonotypes between healthy human individuals. The CDR3 contains 14 residues. Per the germline V gene, CDR1 is SGHTS and CDR2 is YDEGEE. V gave up 5 bases and J gave up 5 bases, with 17 bases separating them. Subsets obtained from CD4+ cells comprised CD45RA+ naive and CD45RA-negative memory cells. The protocol was immunoSEQ multiplex PCR, while the TCRdb copy is restricted to in-frame clones and leaves out a portion. The sample lists millions of clones; 85% to 95% were seen once. This sequence joins TRBV5-8 and TRBJ2-7, with D perhaps TRBD1 (6 bases). This sequence originates from a man aged 18 to 35 in good health. The sequencing sample was made of naive CD4+ T cells sorted from blood. Subset defined: CD45RA+ positively selected. CDR3 nucleotides: TGTGCCAGCAGGAGTGACCTACAGGGAAACGAGCAGTACTTC. Its translation: CASRSDLQGNEQYF.